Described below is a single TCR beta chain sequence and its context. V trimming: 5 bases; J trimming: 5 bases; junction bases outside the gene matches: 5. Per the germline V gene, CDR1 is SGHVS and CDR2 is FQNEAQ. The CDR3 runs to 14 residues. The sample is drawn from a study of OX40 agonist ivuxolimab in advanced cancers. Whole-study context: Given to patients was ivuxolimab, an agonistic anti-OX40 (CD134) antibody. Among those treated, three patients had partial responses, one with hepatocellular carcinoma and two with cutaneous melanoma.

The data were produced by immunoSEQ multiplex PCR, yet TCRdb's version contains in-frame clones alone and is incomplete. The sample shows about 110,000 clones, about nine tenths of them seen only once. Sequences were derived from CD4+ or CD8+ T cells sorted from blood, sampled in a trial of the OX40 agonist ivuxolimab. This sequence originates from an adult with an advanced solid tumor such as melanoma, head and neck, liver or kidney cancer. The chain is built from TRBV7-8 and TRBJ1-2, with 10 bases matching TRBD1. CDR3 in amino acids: CASSIRTGGYGYTF. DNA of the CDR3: TGTGCCAGCAGCATTCGGACAGGGGGATATGGCTACACCTTC.